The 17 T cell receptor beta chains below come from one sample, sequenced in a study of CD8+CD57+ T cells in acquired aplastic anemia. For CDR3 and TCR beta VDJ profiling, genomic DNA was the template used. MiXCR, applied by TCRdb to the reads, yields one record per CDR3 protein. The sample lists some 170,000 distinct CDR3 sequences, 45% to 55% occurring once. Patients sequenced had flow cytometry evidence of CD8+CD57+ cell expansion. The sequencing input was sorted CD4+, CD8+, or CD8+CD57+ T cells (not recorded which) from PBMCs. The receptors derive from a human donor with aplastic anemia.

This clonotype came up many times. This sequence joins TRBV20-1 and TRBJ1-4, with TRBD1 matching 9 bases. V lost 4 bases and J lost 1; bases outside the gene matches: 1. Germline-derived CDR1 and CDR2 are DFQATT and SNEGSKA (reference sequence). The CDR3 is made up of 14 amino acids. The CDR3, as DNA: TGCAGTGCTATGGGACAGGGAACTAATGAAAAACTGTTTTTT. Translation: CSAMGQGTNEKLFF.

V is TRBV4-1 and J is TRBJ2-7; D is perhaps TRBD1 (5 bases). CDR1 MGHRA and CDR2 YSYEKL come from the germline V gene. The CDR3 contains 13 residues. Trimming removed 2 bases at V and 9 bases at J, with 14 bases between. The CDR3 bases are TGCGCCAGCAGCCAAACACAGGATCCAAGGCAGTACTTC. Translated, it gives CASSQTQDPRQYF.

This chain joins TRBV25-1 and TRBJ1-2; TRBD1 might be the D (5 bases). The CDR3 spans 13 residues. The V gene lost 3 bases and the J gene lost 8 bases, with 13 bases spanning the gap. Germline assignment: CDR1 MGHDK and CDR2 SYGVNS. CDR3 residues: CASSEQGTGGYTF. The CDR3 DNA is TGTGCCAGCAGTGAGCAGGGCACGGGGGGCTACACCTTC.

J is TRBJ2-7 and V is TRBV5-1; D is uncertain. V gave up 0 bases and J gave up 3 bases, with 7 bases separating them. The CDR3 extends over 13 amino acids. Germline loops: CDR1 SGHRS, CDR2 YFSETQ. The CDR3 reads CASSLDSVYEQYF. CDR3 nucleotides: TGCGCCAGCAGCTTGGACAGCGTCTACGAGCAGTACTTC.

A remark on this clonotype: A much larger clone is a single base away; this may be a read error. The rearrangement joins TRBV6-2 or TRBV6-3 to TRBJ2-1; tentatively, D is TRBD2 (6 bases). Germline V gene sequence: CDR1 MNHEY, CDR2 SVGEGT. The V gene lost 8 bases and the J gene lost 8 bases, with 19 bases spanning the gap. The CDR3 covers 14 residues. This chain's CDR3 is CASRRFSGNDEQFF. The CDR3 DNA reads TGTGCCAGCCGGAGATTTAGCGGTAACGATGAGCAGTTCTTC.

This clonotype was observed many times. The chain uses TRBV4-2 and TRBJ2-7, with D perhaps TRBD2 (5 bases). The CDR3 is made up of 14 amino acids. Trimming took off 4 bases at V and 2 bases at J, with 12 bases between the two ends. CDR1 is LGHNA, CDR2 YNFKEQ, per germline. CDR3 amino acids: CASSPQEEAYEQYF. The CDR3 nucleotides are TGTGCCAGCAGCCCGCAGGAGGAGGCCTACGAGCAGTACTTC.

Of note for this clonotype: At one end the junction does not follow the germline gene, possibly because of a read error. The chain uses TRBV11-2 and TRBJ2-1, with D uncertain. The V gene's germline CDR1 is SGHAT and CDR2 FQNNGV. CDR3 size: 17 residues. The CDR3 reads CASSDTYDQAIYNERFF. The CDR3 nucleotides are TGTGCCAGCAGCGATACCTATGACCAGGCGATCTACAATGAGCGGTTCTTC.

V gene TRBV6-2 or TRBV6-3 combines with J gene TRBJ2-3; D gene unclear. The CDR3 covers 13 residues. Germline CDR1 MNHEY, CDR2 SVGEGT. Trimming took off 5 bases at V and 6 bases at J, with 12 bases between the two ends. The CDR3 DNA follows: TGTGCCAGCAGTCCAACCAGCCCCGATACGCAGTATTTT. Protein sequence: CASSPTSPDTQYF.

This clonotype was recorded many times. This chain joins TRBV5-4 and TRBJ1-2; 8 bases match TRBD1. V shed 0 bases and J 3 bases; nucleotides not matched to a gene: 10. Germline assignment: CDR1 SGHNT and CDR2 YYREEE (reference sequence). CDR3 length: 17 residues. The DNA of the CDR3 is TGTGCCAGCAGCTTGGAACAGGGGGTCCTCTCCTACTATGGCTACACCTTC. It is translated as CASSLEQGVLSYYGYTF.

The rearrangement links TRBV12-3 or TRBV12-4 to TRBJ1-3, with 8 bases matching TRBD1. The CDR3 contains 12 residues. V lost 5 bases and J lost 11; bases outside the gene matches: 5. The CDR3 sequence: CASSPGTGAIYF. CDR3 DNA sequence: TGTGCCAGCAGTCCAGGGACAGGTGCCATATATTTT.

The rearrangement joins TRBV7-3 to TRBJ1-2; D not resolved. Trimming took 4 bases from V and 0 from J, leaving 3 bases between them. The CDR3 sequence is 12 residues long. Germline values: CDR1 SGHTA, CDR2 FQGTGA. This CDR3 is CASSSTNYGYTF. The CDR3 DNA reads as TGTGCCAGCAGCTCGACTAACTATGGCTACACCTTC. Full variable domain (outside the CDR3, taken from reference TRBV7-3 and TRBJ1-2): GAGVSQTPSNKVTEKGKYVELRCDPISGHTALYWYRQSLGQGPEFLIYFQGTGAADDSGLPNDRFFAVRPEGSVSTLKIQRTERGDSAVYLCASSSTNYGYTFGSGTRLTVV.

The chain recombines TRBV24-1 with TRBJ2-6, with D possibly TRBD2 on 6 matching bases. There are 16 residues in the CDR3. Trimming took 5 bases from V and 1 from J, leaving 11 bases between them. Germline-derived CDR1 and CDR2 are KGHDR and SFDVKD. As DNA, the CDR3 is TGTGCCACCAGTGCACCACGGGGGTCTGGGGCCAACGTCCTGACTTTC. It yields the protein CATSAPRGSGANVLTF.

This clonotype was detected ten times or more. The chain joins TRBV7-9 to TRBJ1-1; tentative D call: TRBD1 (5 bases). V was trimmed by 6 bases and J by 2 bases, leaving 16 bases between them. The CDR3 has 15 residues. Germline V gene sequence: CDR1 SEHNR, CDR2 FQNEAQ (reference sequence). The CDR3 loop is CASSTGTRPNTEAFF. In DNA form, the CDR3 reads TGTGCCAGCAGTACCGGGACCCGGCCAAACACTGAAGCTTTCTTT.

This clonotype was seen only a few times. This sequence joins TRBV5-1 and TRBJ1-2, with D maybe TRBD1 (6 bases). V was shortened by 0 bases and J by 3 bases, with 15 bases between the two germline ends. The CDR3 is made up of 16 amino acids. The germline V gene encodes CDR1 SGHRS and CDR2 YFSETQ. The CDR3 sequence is CASSLDPPTGDYGYTF. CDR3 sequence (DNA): TGCGCCAGCAGCTTGGATCCCCCGACAGGAGACTATGGCTACACCTTC.

CDR3: CATSRDGRLAKNIQYF. The CDR3 nucleotides read TGTGCCACCAGCAGAGATGGACGGCTAGCCAAAAACATTCAGTACTTC. This sequence joins TRBV15 and TRBJ2-4, with D uncertain. The length of the CDR3 is 16 residues. With 0 bases removed from V and 0 bases from J, the gap between germline ends came to 9 bases. The germline CDR1 and CDR2 sequences are LNHNV and YYDKDF (reference sequence).

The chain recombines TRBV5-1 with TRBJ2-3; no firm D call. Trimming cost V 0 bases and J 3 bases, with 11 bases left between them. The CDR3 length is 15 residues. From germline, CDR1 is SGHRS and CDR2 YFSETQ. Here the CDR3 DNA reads TGCGCCAGCAGCTTGGAGTCCCCGCGGACAGATACGCAGTATTTT. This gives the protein CASSLESPRTDTQYF.

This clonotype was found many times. CDR3 sequence (DNA): TGTGCCAGCAGACCACAATTTCGGAATGAAAAACTGTTTTTT. Translating gives CASRPQFRNEKLFF. This chain uses TRBV5-6 with TRBJ1-4; no clear D. CDR3 length equals 14 residues. Germline CDR1 reads SGHDT; CDR2 reads YYEEEE. Deletions cut 5 bases from V and 5 bases from J, with 13 bases between.